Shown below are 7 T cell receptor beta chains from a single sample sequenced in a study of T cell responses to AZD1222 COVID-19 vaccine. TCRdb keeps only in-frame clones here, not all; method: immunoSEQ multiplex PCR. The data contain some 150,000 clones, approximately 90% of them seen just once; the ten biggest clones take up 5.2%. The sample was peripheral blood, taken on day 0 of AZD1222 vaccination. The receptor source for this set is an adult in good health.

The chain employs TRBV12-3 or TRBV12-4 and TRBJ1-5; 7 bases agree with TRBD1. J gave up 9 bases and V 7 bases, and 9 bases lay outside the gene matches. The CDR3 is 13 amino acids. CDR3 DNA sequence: TGTGCCAGCACCCAGGGGGGGCAAGGGCCCCAGCATTTT. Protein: CASTQGGQGPQHF.

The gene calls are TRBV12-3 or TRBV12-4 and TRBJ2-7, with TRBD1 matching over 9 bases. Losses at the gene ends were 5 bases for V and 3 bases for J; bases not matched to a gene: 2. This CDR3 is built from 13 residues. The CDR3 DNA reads TGTGCCAGCAGTGGACAGGGGAACTACGAGCAGTACTTC. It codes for CASSGQGNYEQYF.

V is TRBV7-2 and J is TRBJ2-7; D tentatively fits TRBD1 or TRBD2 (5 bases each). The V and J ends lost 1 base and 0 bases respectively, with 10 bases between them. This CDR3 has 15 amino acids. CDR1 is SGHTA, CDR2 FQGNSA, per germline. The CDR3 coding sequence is TGTGCCAGCAGCTTAGGAGGGGCTGGCTCCTACGAGCAGTACTTC. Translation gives CASSLGGAGSYEQYF.

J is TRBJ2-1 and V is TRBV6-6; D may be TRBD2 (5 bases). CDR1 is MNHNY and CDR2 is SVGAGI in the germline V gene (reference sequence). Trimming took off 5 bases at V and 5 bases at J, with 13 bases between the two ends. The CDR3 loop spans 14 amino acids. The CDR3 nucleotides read TGTGCCAGCAGTACGTGGACGGGGAACAATGAGCAGTTCTTC. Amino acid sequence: CASSTWTGNNEQFF.

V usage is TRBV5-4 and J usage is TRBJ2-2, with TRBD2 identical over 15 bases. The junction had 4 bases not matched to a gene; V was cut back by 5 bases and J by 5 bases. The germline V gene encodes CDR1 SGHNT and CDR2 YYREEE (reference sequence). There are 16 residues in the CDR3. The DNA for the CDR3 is TGTGCCAGCAGGGGTGGACTAGCGGGAGGGACCGGGGAGCTGTTTTTT. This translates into CASRGGLAGGTGELFF.

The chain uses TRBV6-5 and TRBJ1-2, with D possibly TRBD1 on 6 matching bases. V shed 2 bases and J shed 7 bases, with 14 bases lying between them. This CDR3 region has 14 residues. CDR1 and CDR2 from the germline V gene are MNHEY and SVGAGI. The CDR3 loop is CASSYQGLGSGYTF. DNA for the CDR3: TGTGCCAGCAGTTACCAGGGGTTGGGGAGTGGCTACACCTTC.

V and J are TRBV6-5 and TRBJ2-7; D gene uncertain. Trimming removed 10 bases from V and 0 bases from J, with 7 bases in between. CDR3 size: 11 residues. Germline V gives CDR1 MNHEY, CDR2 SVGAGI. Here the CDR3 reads CATKYSYEQYF. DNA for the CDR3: TGTGCCACAAAGTACTCCTACGAGCAGTACTTC.